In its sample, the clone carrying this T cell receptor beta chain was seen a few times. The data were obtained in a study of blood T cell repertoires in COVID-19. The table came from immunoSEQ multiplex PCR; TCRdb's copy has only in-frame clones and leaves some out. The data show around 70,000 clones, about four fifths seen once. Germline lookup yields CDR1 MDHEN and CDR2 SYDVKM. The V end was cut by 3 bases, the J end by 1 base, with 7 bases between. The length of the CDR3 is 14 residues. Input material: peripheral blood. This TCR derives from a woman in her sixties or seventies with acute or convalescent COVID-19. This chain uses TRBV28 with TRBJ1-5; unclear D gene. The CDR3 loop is CASSFEGSNQPQHF. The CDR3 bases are TGTGCCAGCAGTTTTGAGGGAAGCAATCAGCCCCAGCATTTT.